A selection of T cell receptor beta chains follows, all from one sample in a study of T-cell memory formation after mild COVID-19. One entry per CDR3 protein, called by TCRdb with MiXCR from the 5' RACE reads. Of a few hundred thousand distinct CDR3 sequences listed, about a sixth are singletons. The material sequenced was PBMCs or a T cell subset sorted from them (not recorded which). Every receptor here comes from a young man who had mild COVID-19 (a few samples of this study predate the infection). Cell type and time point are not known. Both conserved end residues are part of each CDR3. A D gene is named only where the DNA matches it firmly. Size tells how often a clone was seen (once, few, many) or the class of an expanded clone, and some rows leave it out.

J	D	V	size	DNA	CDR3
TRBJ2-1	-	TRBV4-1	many	TGCGCCAGCAGCCAAGTTTTCACCAACTCCTACAATGAGCAGTTCTTC	CASSQVFTNSYNEQFF
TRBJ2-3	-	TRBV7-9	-	TGTGCCAGCAGCCCTCTTGCGGGGTCCATGGATACGCAGTATTTT	CASSPLAGSMDTQYF
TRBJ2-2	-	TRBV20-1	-	TGCAGTGCTAGAGATGGGGGGTCCGGGGAGCTGTTTTTT	CSARDGGSGELFF
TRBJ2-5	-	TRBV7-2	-	TGTGCCAGCAGCTTACGGCGGGGCCAAGAGACCCAGTACTTC	CASSLRRGQETQYF
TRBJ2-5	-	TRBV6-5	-	TGTGCCAGCCGGTCGGGGTGGCAAGAGACCCAGTACTTC	CASRSGWQETQYF
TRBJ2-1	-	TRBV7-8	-	TGTGCCAGCAGCCCACTCAGGGTGAGGAATGAGCAGTTCTTC	CASSPLRVRNEQFF
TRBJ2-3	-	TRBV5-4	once	TGTGCCAGCAGCCAGCCGACGACCGGTGTAGATACGCAGTATTTT	CASSQPTTGVDTQYF
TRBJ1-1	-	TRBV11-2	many	TGTGCCAGCAGCTTAAGCACTGAAGCTTTCTTT	CASSLSTEAFF
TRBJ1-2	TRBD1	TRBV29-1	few	TGCAGCGCACGACAGGGGGCGGTATGGGGCTACACCTTC	CSARQGAVWGYTF
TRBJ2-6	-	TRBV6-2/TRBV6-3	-	TGTGCCAGCAGTCCAAGGGGGGCCAACGTCCTGACTTTC	CASSPRGANVLTF
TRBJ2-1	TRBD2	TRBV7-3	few	TGTGCCAGCAGCTTTACCGGGACTAGTACGGGCAATGAGCAGTTCTTC	CASSFTGTSTGNEQFF
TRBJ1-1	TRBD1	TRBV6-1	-	TGTGCCAGCAGCTCGACAGGGAGCACCGGAGCTTTCTTT	CASSSTGSTGAFF